This paragraph covers one T cell receptor beta chain sequence. The antigen is undetermined. Libraries were made from TCR beta cDNA, and they carried unique molecular identifiers. Using its own MiXCR run on the PCR reads, TCRdb lists one record per CDR3 protein. The table shows hundreds of thousands of distinct CDR3 sequences, with just under 30% occurring only once. This entry belongs to a study of post-analysis software for immune sequencing data. In the study overall: Included courses were relapsing-remitting and secondary progressive multiple sclerosis; progressive-relapsing multiple sclerosis was also included.

General study results and limits: With TRBV5-6, TRBV5-1 and TRBV20-1 included, about five TRBV segments were more frequent in patients than in controls.

Germline V gene sequence: CDR1 DFQATT, CDR2 SNEGSKA (reference sequence). CDR3 length equals 18 residues. The J segment lost 1 base and the V segment lost 0 bases, leaving 12 bases of the junction unmatched. This clonotype originated in a girl aged 10-17 years with multiple sclerosis. The sample was blood. The V and J genes are TRBV20-1 and TRBJ2-7, with 10 bases identical to TRBD2. This CDR3 reads CSARDFEREGRLSYEQYF. The CDR3 bases are TGCAGTGCTAGAGATTTTGAGCGGGAGGGAAGATTATCCTACGAGCAGTACTTC.